This TCR beta chain was found in a study of T cell repertoires in cytomegalovirus infection. The CDR3 spans 17 residues. CDR1 and CDR2 from the germline V gene are DFQATT and SNEGSKA (reference sequence). V lost 2 bases and J lost 4; bases outside the gene matches: 14. TCRdb re-called the reads through MiXCR, storing one row per CDR3 protein. The sample yields some 800,000 distinct CDR3 sequences, approximately 29% seen once. This clonotype was seen only a few times. What it recognizes is unknown. This chain joins TRBV20-1 and TRBJ1-1; the match to TRBD1 covers 9 bases. The specimen was cultured CD8+ T cells from PBMCs, collected from culture after CMV antigen stimulation. This TCR was sampled from a human donor in good health (CMV status not recorded). Some clones in this sample may be carry-over from other donors' samples. CDR3 loop: CSARLDRGLERSTEAFF. The CDR3 DNA sequence: TGCAGTGCTAGACTGGACAGGGGATTAGAAAGAAGCACTGAAGCTTTCTTT.